The T cell receptor (beta chain) described here comes from a study of blood T cells in healthy people across ages. Total RNA was extracted at no less than 6 micrograms per sample. The CDR3 runs to 13 residues. V was trimmed by 0 bases and J by 13 bases, leaving 13 bases between them. From germline, CDR1 is SEHNR and CDR2 FQNEAQ (reference sequence). With a J-beta primer mix and a sample-barcoded 5' primer, a second PCR ran about 6 to 11 cycles. TCRdb reprocessed the 5' RACE reads via MiXCR and lists one record per CDR3 protein. The top ten clones hold 7% to 9% of a sample with 1.5 million to 2 million distinct CDR3 sequences, 28% of them seen once. This clonotype occurred a few times. The antigen remains unidentified. General study results and limits: Per million T cells, the diversity of TCR beta decreased roughly linearly as age advanced.

Material for sequencing was blood. The receptor comes from a woman aged 25 to 39 in good health. The genes are TRBV7-9 and TRBJ2-1, with D perhaps given as TRBD1 or TRBD2 (5 bases each). In DNA form, the CDR3 reads TGTGCCAGCAGCTTAGCTACGGGACGCAGACAGTTCTTC. Translating it yields CASSLATGRRQFF.